The TCR beta chain under discussion was sequenced for a study of shared clonotypes between healthy human individuals. Germline CDR1 SGHRS, CDR2 YFSETQ. The CDR3 is made up of 14 amino acids. V trimming: 0 bases; J trimming: 3 bases; junction bases outside the gene matches: 1. This clone has at least ten counts. Method: immunoSEQ multiplex PCR; TCRdb's copy keeps in-frame clones and lacks some. There are about 1.1 million clones in the sample; approximately 80% occur only once, and 0.6% to 0.75% lies in the top ten. The sample taken for sequencing was memory CD4+ T cells from PBMCs. Subset given: CD45RA-negative fraction. This sequence joins TRBV5-1 and TRBJ2-7; TRBD2 aligns across 9 bases. The clonotype comes from a man between 18 and 35 years old in good health. Some clones in this sample may be carry-over from other donors' samples. This chain's CDR3 is CASSLVSGSYEQYF. The CDR3 bases are TGCGCCAGCAGCTTGGTTAGCGGGAGCTACGAGCAGTACTTC.